This TCR beta chain was recorded in a study of blood T cell repertoires in COVID-19. This CDR3 has 14 residues. The V gene lost 4 bases and the J gene lost 4 bases, with 13 bases spanning the gap. Germline V gene lookup returns CDR1 MNHEY and CDR2 SVGAGI. TCRdb's copy holds only in-frame clones and misses some; the assay was immunoSEQ multiplex PCR. The profile shows 60,000 to 70,000 clones, roughly 84% of them singletons. The sequence derives from an older woman with acute or convalescent COVID-19. Sequencing used peripheral blood. The chain has TRBV6-5 and TRBJ1-1, with D unresolved. The CDR3 bases are TGTGCCAGCAGTTCTTTGGCAGATCTCACTGAAGCTTTCTTT. Translating gives CASSSLADLTEAFF.